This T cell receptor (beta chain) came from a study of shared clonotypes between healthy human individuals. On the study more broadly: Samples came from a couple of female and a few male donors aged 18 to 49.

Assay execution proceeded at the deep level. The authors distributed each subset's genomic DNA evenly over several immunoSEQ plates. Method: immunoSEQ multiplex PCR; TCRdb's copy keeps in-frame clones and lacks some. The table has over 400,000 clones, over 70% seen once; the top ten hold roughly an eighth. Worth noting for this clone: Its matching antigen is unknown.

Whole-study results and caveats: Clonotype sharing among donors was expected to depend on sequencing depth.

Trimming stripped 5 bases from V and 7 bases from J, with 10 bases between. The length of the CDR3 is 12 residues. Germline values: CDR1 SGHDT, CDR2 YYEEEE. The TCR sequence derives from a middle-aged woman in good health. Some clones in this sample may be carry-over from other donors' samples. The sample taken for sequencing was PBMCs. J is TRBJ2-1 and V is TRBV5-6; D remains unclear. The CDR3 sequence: CASSKLGNEQFF. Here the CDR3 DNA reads TGTGCCAGCAGTAAGCTGGGAAATGAGCAGTTCTTC.